What follows are 24 T cell receptor beta chains derived from one specimen sequenced in a study of regulatory T cells in long-lasting Graves disease. Researchers made TCR beta libraries by using iRepertoire HTBI primers and running Arm-PCR on CDR3 regions. TCRdb passed the multiplex PCR reads through MiXCR, listing each CDR3 protein once. Counted here are approximately 350,000 distinct CDR3 sequences, over 15% occurring once; the ten biggest clones make up roughly 30%. Time point defined: newly diagnosed GD, antithyroid drugs for less than 3 months. From PBMCs, RNA was extracted and then used to make the TCR library. The same data also went into a second study, on T cells in Graves' hyperthyroidism and ophthalmopathy.

Sequences were derived from peripheral blood mononuclear cells (PBMCs), sampled at new diagnosis, from a patient treated with antithyroid drugs. Receptor source: a man aged 40-50 years with Graves disease.

This chain connects TRBV5-6 to TRBJ2-7; 8 nucleotides match TRBD1. V shed 4 bases and J 4 bases; nucleotides not matched to a gene: 7. Germline V CDR1 and CDR2: SGHDT, YYEEEE. This CDR3 has 14 amino acids. The CDR3 DNA reads as TGTGCCAGCAGCCCGACAGGGGTTGATTACGAGCAGTACTTC. Translating gives CASSPTGVDYEQYF.

This clonotype has ten or more counts. The V call is TRBV18, the J call TRBJ1-5; unclear D gene. This CDR3 is 14 amino acids long. The V gene's germline CDR1 is KGHSH and CDR2 LQKENI. With 6 bases removed from V and 0 bases from J, the gap between germline ends came to 9 bases. In nucleotides, the CDR3 is TGTGCCAGCTCGGCCCTGGATAGCAATCAGCCCCAGCATTTT. Its translation is CASSALDSNQPQHF.

At least ten counts were recorded for this clonotype. The chain carries TRBV29-1 and TRBJ2-7; 15 bases align to TRBD2. Per germline, CDR1 SQVTM and CDR2 ANQGSEA. Trimming removed 8 bases from V and 4 bases from J; junction bases left unmatched: 9. CDR3 length equals 15 residues. As DNA, the CDR3 is TGCAGCATGTGGACTAGCGGGGGGGAAGGATACGAGCAGTACTTC. This codes for CSMWTSGGEGYEQYF.

This clonotype was observed a few times. This chain uses TRBV5-6 with TRBJ2-5; unclear D gene. The CDR3 totals 14 residues. CDR1 is SGHDT and CDR2 is YYEEEE in the germline V gene. The V gene lost 0 bases and the J gene lost 5 bases, with 11 bases spanning the gap. DNA of the CDR3: TGTGCCAGCAGCTTGGCCGGCAACTGGGAGACCCAGTACTTC. Its translation is CASSLAGNWETQYF.

This clonotype has ten or more counts. DNA for the CDR3: TGTGCCAGCAGCATGGGACTAGCGGGGACGGAGACCCAGTACTTC. Protein sequence: CASSMGLAGTETQYF. The chain is built from TRBV7-3 and TRBJ2-5, with 13 bases matching TRBD2. In germline, CDR1 is SGHTA, CDR2 FQGTGA. After removal of 5 bases from V and 5 bases from J, the junction contained 5 bases not matched to a gene. The CDR3 runs to 15 residues. Combining the CDR3 with reference TRBV7-3 and TRBJ2-5 gives the whole variable domain GAGVSQTPSNKVTEKGKYVELRCDPISGHTALYWYRQSLGQGPEFLIYFQGTGAADDSGLPNDRFFAVRPEGSVSTLKIQRTERGDSAVYLCASSMGLAGTETQYFGPGTRLLVL.

This clonotype has just a few counts. V and J are TRBV30 and TRBJ2-1; 8 bases map to TRBD1. The J call is uncertain, as TRBJ2-5 better fits the DNA end. Germline lookup yields CDR1 GTSNPN and CDR2 SVGIG (reference sequence). The CDR3 has 15 residues. CDR3 sequence: CACSQLDRAKETQYF. The CDR3, as DNA: TGTGCCTGCTCACAATTGGACAGGGCAAAAGAGACCCAGTACTTC.

This clonotype was found many times. As DNA, the CDR3 is TGTGCCAGCTCCCTTGGACAGGAAAGCTCCTACGAGCAGTACTTC. Protein product: CASSLGQESSYEQYF. The chain joins TRBV28 to TRBJ2-7, with 7 bases identical to TRBD1. Germline V lookup: CDR1 MDHEN, CDR2 SYDVKM. V shed 8 bases and J 0 bases; nucleotides not matched to a gene: 10. The CDR3 spans 15 residues.

In DNA form, the CDR3 reads TGTGCCACTCGACAGGGCTACGAGCAGTACTTC. Translating it yields CATRQGYEQYF. The chain carries TRBV7-9 and TRBJ2-7, with 7 bases that match TRBD1. The V and J ends lost 10 bases and 3 bases, in that order; junction bases with no gene match: 3. There are 11 residues in the CDR3. Germline V lookup: CDR1 SEHNR, CDR2 FQNEAQ (reference sequence).

This clonotype has just a few counts. This chain joins TRBV5-6 and TRBJ2-7; D may be TRBD1 (6 bases). Trimming cost V 0 bases and J 4 bases, with 17 bases left between them. CDR3 length: 16 amino acids. Germline loops: CDR1 SGHDT, CDR2 YYEEEE. CDR3: CASSLAPDRPWYEQYF. DNA for the CDR3: TGTGCCAGCAGCTTGGCGCCGGACAGACCGTGGTACGAGCAGTACTTC.

Details on this clonotype: This may be a read error, as it is one base from a much larger clone. The gene calls are TRBV12-3 or TRBV12-4 and TRBJ2-3, with D perhaps given as TRBD1 or TRBD2 (5 bases each). The V end lost 8 bases, the J end lost 0 bases, and 12 bases lay between the germline ends. The CDR3 consists of 14 residues. CDR3 sequence reads: CASGPGLSTDTQYF. DNA for the CDR3: TGTGCCAGCGGTCCGGGGCTTAGCACAGATACGCAGTATTTT.

There are many counts of this clonotype. V usage is TRBV6-2 or TRBV6-3 and J usage is TRBJ2-1, with D perhaps matching TRBD2 (6 bases). V dropped 2 bases and J dropped 3 bases, with 8 bases sitting between them. This CDR3 is built from 14 residues. The germline V gene has CDR1 MNHEY and CDR2 SVGEGT. The CDR3 coding sequence is TGTGCCAGCAGTTACAGGGGAGGCTACAATGAGCAGTTCTTC. The encoded protein is CASSYRGGYNEQFF.

Concerning this clonotype itself: It may be a read error: a sequence one base away is much more abundant. The chain uses TRBV25-1 and TRBJ1-2; D not certain. Germline loops: CDR1 MGHDK, CDR2 SYGVNS. The CDR3 has 11 residues. Trimming pared 3 bases from V and 2 bases from J, leaving 1 base between. The CDR3 loop reads CASSDNYGYTF. CDR3 sequence (DNA): TGTGCCAGCAGTGACAACTATGGCTACACCTTC.

This clonotype was detected only a few times. V usage is TRBV19 and J usage is TRBJ2-2; D is perhaps TRBD2 (6 bases). Trimming removed 4 bases at V and 0 bases at J, with 12 bases between. The CDR3 length is 16 residues. CDR1 is LNHDA, CDR2 SQIVND, per germline (reference sequence). The CDR3 protein is CASSKGTYANTGELFF. The CDR3 DNA follows: TGTGCCAGTAGTAAGGGGACTTACGCGAACACCGGGGAGCTGTTTTTT.

This clonotype was counted ten times or more. V and J are TRBV5-1 and TRBJ2-3; 10 positions agree with TRBD2. Unmatched junction bases numbered 2, after V lost 0 bases and J lost 4 bases. This CDR3 region has 15 residues. Germline V gene sequence: CDR1 SGHRS, CDR2 YFSETQ. The CDR3: CASSLVLAGSDTQYF. CDR3 bases: TGCGCCAGCAGCTTGGTACTAGCGGGGTCAGATACGCAGTATTTT.

The V gene is TRBV30, the J gene TRBJ1-6; D is perhaps TRBD1 (6 bases). V was shortened by 0 bases and J by 9 bases, with 15 bases between the two germline ends. The CDR3 covers 15 residues. Germline CDR1 and CDR2: GTSNPN and SVGIG (reference sequence). CDR3 loop: CAWSVAGGARSPLHF. CDR3 nucleotide sequence: TGTGCCTGGAGTGTGGCTGGGGGGGCTCGTTCACCCCTCCACTTT.

Many counts were recorded for this clonotype. Germline and junction disagree at one end, which may indicate a read error. The chain carries TRBV5-1 and TRBJ1-5, with a weak D call TRBD1 (6 bases). Germline CDR1 reads SGHRS; CDR2 reads YFSETQ. The CDR3 runs 14 residues. Here the CDR3 DNA reads TGTGCCAGCAGCTTAGGGACAAACAATCAGCCCCAGCATTTT. This encodes CASSLGTNNQPQHF.

This clonotype was seen repeatedly, ten times or more. The CDR3 reads CASSPLTLQETQYF. The CDR3, as DNA: TGTGCCAGCTCACCACTGACCCTCCAAGAGACCCAGTACTTC. The rearrangement links TRBV18 to TRBJ2-5; D gene unclear. With 1 base removed from V and 1 base from J, the gap between germline ends came to 7 bases. The CDR3 is 14 amino acids. The germline V gene encodes CDR1 KGHSH and CDR2 LQKENI.

This clonotype appeared many times. The rearrangement uses TRBV28 and TRBJ2-2, with a possible D match to TRBD2 (5 bases). The CDR3 covers 16 residues. Germline CDR1 is MDHEN and CDR2 is SYDVKM. Trimming left V 3 bases short and J 5 bases short, with 16 bases between. Here the CDR3 reads CASSLVRVPRTGELFF. The CDR3 nucleotides read TGTGCCAGCAGTTTGGTGCGGGTGCCGCGGACCGGGGAGCTGTTTTTT.

Many counts were recorded for this clonotype. V and J are TRBV2 and TRBJ2-7; D call uncertain. Germline CDR1 is SNHLY and CDR2 is FYNNEI. There are 15 residues in the CDR3. V lost 6 bases and J 4 bases, leaving 19 bases between the germline ends. CDR3 nucleotide sequence: TGTGCCAGCAGGCCCGTGGCCCCCTTAACGTACGAGCAGTACTTC. Its translation: CASRPVAPLTYEQYF.

This clonotype was seen repeatedly, ten times or more. CDR3 nucleotide sequence: TGTGCCAGCAGTCTCAACCTAAACTACGAGCAGTACTTC. Its protein product is CASSLNLNYEQYF. This chain connects TRBV12-3 or TRBV12-4 to TRBJ2-7; the D is unclear. V was cut by 5 bases and J by 3 bases, with 11 bases left in between. The CDR3 sequence is 13 residues long.

This clonotype has a single count. The chain recombines TRBV7-9 with TRBJ1-4, with D unresolved. Trimming took off 8 bases at V and 11 bases at J, with 18 bases between the two ends. Germline CDR1 reads SEHNR; CDR2 reads FQNEAQ (reference sequence). CDR3 size: 13 residues. CDR3 sequence reads: CASGFPEEAKLFF. The CDR3 bases are TGTGCCAGCGGGTTCCCGGAGGAGGCCAAACTGTTTTTT. Based on the CDR3 plus reference TRBV7-9 and TRBJ1-4, the full variable domain is DTGVSQNPRHKITKRGQNVTFRCDPISEHNRLYWYRQTLGQGPEFLTYFQNEAQLEKSRLLSDRFSAERPKGSFSTLEIQRTEQGDSAMYLCASGFPEEAKLFFGSGTQLSVL.

This clonotype appeared many times. The chain employs TRBV20-1 and TRBJ2-7; a possible D gene is TRBD2 (5 bases). Trimming stripped 0 bases from V and 2 bases from J, with 14 bases between. The V gene's germline CDR1 is DFQATT and CDR2 SNEGSKA (reference sequence). The CDR3 runs 15 residues. The CDR3 spells CSARDPGRVTYEQYF. CDR3 coding DNA: TGCAGTGCTAGAGATCCCGGGCGGGTTACCTACGAGCAGTACTTC.

The chain uses TRBV7-9 and TRBJ2-1; D is uncertain. The CDR3 totals 13 residues. From germline, CDR1 is SEHNR and CDR2 FQNEAQ (reference sequence). V was shortened by 3 bases and J by 5 bases, with 8 bases between the two germline ends. The CDR3 sequence: CASSFNGNNEQFF. The CDR3 DNA reads as TGTGCCAGCAGCTTCAACGGAAACAATGAGCAGTTCTTC. Complete variable domain (other parts from reference TRBV7-9 and TRBJ2-1): DTGVSQNPRHKITKRGQNVTFRCDPISEHNRLYWYRQTLGQGPEFLTYFQNEAQLEKSRLLSDRFSAERPKGSFSTLEIQRTEQGDSAMYLCASSFNGNNEQFFGPGTRLTVL.

A few counts support this clonotype. The CDR3 loop reads CAISDLPGRSSGNTIYF. CDR3 nucleotide sequence: TGTGCCATCAGTGACTTGCCGGGACGCAGCTCTGGAAACACCATATATTTT. J is TRBJ1-3 and V is TRBV10-3; the D gene is possibly TRBD1 (5 bases). Between the trimmed V and J ends, which lost 3 bases and 0 bases, there was a span of 15 bases. Germline loops: CDR1 ENHRY, CDR2 SYGVKD. This CDR3 is built from 17 residues.